This T cell receptor beta chain originates from a study of cytomegalovirus exposure and HLA in healthy donors. The donors were members of the validation cohort, which comprised about 120 subjects and was separate from the first cohort of 666 subjects. Method: immunoSEQ multiplex PCR; TCRdb's copy keeps in-frame clones and lacks some. The sample has 150,000 to 200,000 clones, less than 90% seen once; the top ten hold about 6%. This clone has a single count. Its target is not known. Whole-study findings and limits: Subsequent analysis showed first-cohort TCR clusters tending to co-occur in some 110 validation repertoires. Reports credit the classifier with highly specific, highly sensitive diagnosis of cytomegalovirus status. Among TCR beta chains, those listed as cytomegalovirus-associated numbered some 170.

Deletions cut 2 bases from V and 0 bases from J, with 17 bases between. There are 18 residues in the CDR3. Looked up from germline, CDR1 is MGHRA and CDR2 is YSYEKL. The receptor was derived from a woman between 25 and 40 years old in good health and CMV-seronegative. The V call is TRBV4-1, the J call TRBJ1-5; TRBD1 is a possible D gene (5 bases). Sequenced input: PBMCs. For the CDR3, the DNA is TGCGCCAGCAGCCAACTTCCTTCCCCCGGACATAGCAATCAGCCCCAGCATTTT. Translation gives CASSQLPSPGHSNQPQHF.